One and the same sample provided the 23 T cell receptor beta chains below, sequenced in a study of T cells in Graves' hyperthyroidism and ophthalmopathy. Amplification of TCR beta CDR3 regions was performed using RNA transcripts as template. HTBI primers were used for first-round RT-PCR of the TCR CDR3. TCRdb re-analysed the multiplex PCR reads in MiXCR, keeping a single row per CDR3 protein. Found here are 500,000 to 600,000 distinct CDR3 sequences, just under 20% of them singletons; the top ten hold over 45%. Specimen: blood. The source of these receptors is a man aged 40-49 years with Graves' ophthalmopathy.

This clonotype was counted at least ten times. This sequence joins TRBV2 and TRBJ2-7, with D perhaps matching TRBD2 (5 bases). The germline gives CDR1 SNHLY, CDR2 FYNNEI. Trimming cost V 1 base and J 0 bases, with 10 bases left between them. CDR3 length equals 15 residues. The CDR3 nucleotides read TGTGCCAGCAGTGAAGGGTGGGAGAGCTCCTACGAGCAGTACTTC. This encodes CASSEGWESSYEQYF.

This chain uses TRBV29-1 with TRBJ2-5; D not resolved. The V gene's germline CDR1 is SQVTM and CDR2 ANQGSEA. This CDR3 has 11 residues. The ends were cut back, 7 bases at V and 5 bases at J, with 11 bases in the middle. The CDR3 DNA reads as TGCAGCGGGGAAAATGGGGAGACCCAGTACTTC. This gives the protein CSGENGETQYF.

This clonotype was picked up many times. The J gene is TRBJ2-3, the V gene TRBV12-3 or TRBV12-4, with D possibly matching TRBD1 (6 bases). The CDR3 extends over 15 amino acids. Trimming took 2 bases from V and 0 from J, leaving 9 bases between them. The CDR3 region has the DNA TGTGCCAGCAGTTTATCAGGGGTTAGCACAGATACGCAGTATTTT. Translation gives CASSLSGVSTDTQYF.

In this sample, this clonotype turned up many times. The chain carries TRBV7-3 and TRBJ2-3; 10 bases are a match to TRBD2. The CDR3 is 17 amino acids. Germline V gives CDR1 SGHTA, CDR2 FQGTGA. V gave up 5 bases and J gave up 1 base; unmatched junction bases: 9. CDR3 amino acids: CASSHTLLAGGTDTQYF. For the CDR3, the DNA is TGTGCCAGCAGCCACACCCTTCTAGCGGGAGGCACAGATACGCAGTATTTT.

The chain has TRBV29-1 and TRBJ2-2; no definite D call. CDR3 length: 14 amino acids. The ends were cut back, 8 bases at V and 6 bases at J, with 19 bases in the middle. The V gene's germline CDR1 is SQVTM and CDR2 ANQGSEA. The CDR3 here is CSIVLLSAAGELFF. In nucleotides, the CDR3 is TGCAGCATTGTATTATTATCGGCTGCCGGGGAGCTGTTTTTT.

This clonotype was detected ten times or more. The V and J genes are TRBV28 and TRBJ2-7, with D perhaps matching TRBD1 (5 bases). The germline V and J ends were trimmed by 7 bases and 6 bases, with 13 bases remaining between them. The CDR3 consists of 12 residues. The germline gives CDR1 MDHEN, CDR2 SYDVKM. Here the CDR3 reads CASTRPQGEQYF. DNA of the CDR3: TGTGCCAGCACCCGGCCTCAGGGCGAGCAGTACTTC.

The genes are TRBV7-9 and TRBJ2-7; the D gene is possibly TRBD2 (5 bases). V shed 0 bases and J shed 6 bases, with 9 bases lying between them. The CDR3 is 13 amino acids. Germline V CDR1 and CDR2: SEHNR, FQNEAQ (reference sequence). The DNA for the CDR3 is TGTGCCAGCAGCTTAGCGGGAGAGGTCGAGCAGTACTTC. It yields the protein CASSLAGEVEQYF.

This clonotype was seen more than once but under ten times. This chain links TRBV5-1 with TRBJ1-2; TRBD1 matches at 11 bases. CDR1 and CDR2 (germline): SGHRS, YFSETQ. The CDR3 loop spans 14 amino acids. Trimming took 4 bases from V and 7 from J; bases not matched to a gene: 6. The CDR3 here is CASSSGQGAAGYTF. In DNA form, the CDR3 reads TGCGCCAGCAGCAGCGGACAGGGGGCTGCTGGCTACACCTTC.

The chain couples TRBV2 to TRBJ2-1, with a tentative D call TRBD1 (5 bases). The CDR3 contains 15 residues. Germline lookup yields CDR1 SNHLY and CDR2 FYNNEI. Trimming stripped 5 bases from V and 10 bases from J, with 21 bases between. CDR3 sequence reads: CASSRDQQGRMEQFF. DNA for the CDR3: TGTGCCAGCAGTCGTGACCAGCAGGGAAGAATGGAGCAGTTCTTC.

This chain joins TRBV12-5 and TRBJ2-1, with 10 nucleotides matching TRBD2. This CDR3 is built from 16 residues. V lost 1 base, J lost 2 bases, and 2 bases stayed unmatched. Germline CDR1 reads LGHNT; CDR2 reads FRNRAP. CDR3 nucleotide sequence: TGTGCTAGTGGTTTGGCGAGCGGGGGGGCCTACAATGAGCAGTTCTTC. Its protein is CASGLASGGAYNEQFF.

There are many counts of this clonotype. This rearrangement joins TRBV20-1 to TRBJ1-3; D unclear. CDR3 size: 14 residues. Germline V gives CDR1 DFQATT, CDR2 SNEGSKA (reference sequence). With 6 bases removed from V and 0 bases from J, the gap between germline ends came to 12 bases. This CDR3 reads CSAPGRGSGNTIYF. CDR3 nucleotide sequence: TGCAGTGCCCCAGGACGGGGCTCTGGAAACACCATATATTTT.

At least ten counts were recorded for this clonotype. V usage is TRBV3-1 and J usage is TRBJ2-3; D is ambiguous. Looked up from germline, CDR1 is LGHDT and CDR2 is YNNKEL (reference sequence). V was clipped by 0 bases and J by 7 bases, with 8 bases between them. The CDR3 covers 13 residues. This chain's CDR3 is CASSQDPQYTQYF. In nucleotides, the CDR3 is TGTGCCAGCAGCCAAGATCCGCAGTATACGCAGTATTTT.

The V call is TRBV10-2, the J call TRBJ2-1; TRBD2 matches 9 bases. The CDR3 totals 14 residues. V was clipped by 5 bases and J by 8 bases; unmatched bases: 7. Germline CDR1 WSHSY, CDR2 SAAADI. The CDR3 spells CASSWSGGIDEQFF. The CDR3 DNA reads as TGCGCCAGCAGTTGGAGCGGGGGGATCGATGAGCAGTTCTTC.

This clonotype was seen ten or more times. The V call is TRBV6-2 or TRBV6-3, the J call TRBJ1-1; D gene uncertain. With 5 bases removed from V and 1 base from J, the gap between germline ends came to 8 bases. The CDR3 contains 13 residues. CDR1 is MNHEY and CDR2 is SVGEGT in the germline V gene. CDR3 sequence reads: CASSVHRNTEAFF. The CDR3 nucleotides are TGTGCCAGCAGTGTGCACAGGAACACTGAAGCTTTCTTT.

This clonotype was detected ten times or more. The chain joins TRBV6-8 to TRBJ2-7; either TRBD1 or TRBD2 may fit D (6 bases each). The germline gives CDR1 MNHGY, CDR2 SAAAGT. The V end lost 7 bases, the J end lost 4 bases, and 17 bases lay between the germline ends. This CDR3 region has 14 residues. Here the CDR3 reads CASILPEGEYEQYF. The CDR3 DNA reads as TGTGCCAGCATCCTCCCGGAGGGGGAGTACGAGCAGTACTTC.

This rearrangement joins TRBV19 to TRBJ2-2; 7 nucleotides agree with TRBD2. Germline loops: CDR1 LNHDA, CDR2 SQIVND (reference sequence). CDR3 length: 13 amino acids. V lost 10 bases and J lost 5; bases outside the gene matches: 7. CDR3 sequence (DNA): TGTGCCACGACGGGGGGAGGGACCGGGGAGCTGTTTTTT. Translation: CATTGGGTGELFF.

CDR3 amino acids: CAISEDKDTDTQYF. CDR3 in DNA: TGTGCCATCAGTGAGGACAAGGACACAGATACGCAGTATTTT. The chain employs TRBV10-3 and TRBJ2-3; D remains ambiguous. Per the germline V gene, CDR1 is ENHRY and CDR2 is SYGVKD. The CDR3 totals 14 residues. Trimming took off 2 bases at V and 2 bases at J, with 8 bases between the two ends.

This clonotype has a handful of counts. This chain joins TRBV13 and TRBJ2-3; D may be TRBD2 (6 bases). This CDR3 spans 14 amino acids. Trimming pared 5 bases from V and 1 base from J, leaving 10 bases between. Germline assignment: CDR1 PRHDT and CDR2 FYEKMQ (reference sequence). The CDR3 loop reads CASSAGLRTDTQYF. CDR3 sequence (DNA): TGTGCCAGCAGCGCGGGACTTCGCACAGATACGCAGTATTTT.

The chain combines TRBV18 with TRBJ1-1; D is possibly TRBD1 (5 bases). The CDR3 is 14 amino acids. The germline V and J ends were trimmed by 6 bases and 5 bases, with 16 bases remaining between them. CDR1 is KGHSH, CDR2 LQKENI, per germline. The CDR3 nucleotides read TGTGCCAGCTCCCCCGTGGAGGGGTTTACTGAAGCTTTCTTT. The encoded protein is CASSPVEGFTEAFF.

This clonotype was counted a few times. The chain couples TRBV5-1 to TRBJ1-6; TRBD1 agrees at 8 bases. Trimming removed 4 bases from V and 7 bases from J; junction bases left unmatched: 7. CDR3 length: 15 residues. Germline V gene sequence: CDR1 SGHRS, CDR2 YFSETQ. CDR3 sequence (DNA): TGCGCCAGCAGCGGCGGACAGGGAGGAAATTCACCCCTCCACTTT. This translates into CASSGGQGGNSPLHF.

V usage is TRBV20-1 and J usage is TRBJ2-3, with 9 positions matching TRBD2. With 1 base clipped from V and 7 bases from J, the junction kept 9 bases outside the gene matches. Germline V gene lookup returns CDR1 DFQATT and CDR2 SNEGSKA (reference sequence). The CDR3 is 15 amino acids. DNA of the CDR3: TGCAGTGCTAGAGCAGGCGCGGGAGGGCCGTATACGCAGTATTTT. Translated, it gives CSARAGAGGPYTQYF.

A note on this clonotype: This clone may be a read error of a much larger clone one base away. V is TRBV28 and J is TRBJ2-1; 12 nucleotides agree with TRBD2. The CDR3 totals 14 residues. Germline CDR1 reads MDHEN; CDR2 reads SYDVKM. V lost 7 bases to trimming and J lost 8 bases; unmatched junction nucleotides: 6. CDR3 bases: TGTGCCAGCAAGACTAGCGGGAGAGGGCATGAGCAGTTCTTC. As protein: CASKTSGRGHEQFF. Filled out from reference TRBV28 and TRBJ2-1, the complete variable domain reads DVKVTQSSRYLVKRTGEKVFLECVQDMDHENMFWYRQDPGLGLRLIYFSYDVKMKEKGDIPEGYSVSREKKERFSLILESASTNQTSMYLCASKTSGRGHEQFFGPGTRLTVL.

This clonotype was counted ten times or more. The J gene is TRBJ2-1, the V gene TRBV5-1; TRBD2 aligns across 9 bases. This CDR3 is built from 17 residues. Trimming took 0 bases from V and 7 from J; bases not matched to a gene: 11. Germline V lookup: CDR1 SGHRS, CDR2 YFSETQ. The CDR3: CASSLELGLAPSNEQFF. In DNA form, the CDR3 reads TGCGCCAGCAGCTTGGAATTAGGACTAGCGCCTTCGAATGAGCAGTTCTTC. The full variable domain, completed using reference TRBV5-1 and TRBJ2-1, is KAGVTQTPRYLIKTRGQQVTLSCSPISGHRSVSWYQQTPGQGLQFLFEYFSETQRNKGNFPGRFSGRQFSNSRSEMNVSTLELGDSALYLCASSLELGLAPSNEQFFGPGTRLTVL.